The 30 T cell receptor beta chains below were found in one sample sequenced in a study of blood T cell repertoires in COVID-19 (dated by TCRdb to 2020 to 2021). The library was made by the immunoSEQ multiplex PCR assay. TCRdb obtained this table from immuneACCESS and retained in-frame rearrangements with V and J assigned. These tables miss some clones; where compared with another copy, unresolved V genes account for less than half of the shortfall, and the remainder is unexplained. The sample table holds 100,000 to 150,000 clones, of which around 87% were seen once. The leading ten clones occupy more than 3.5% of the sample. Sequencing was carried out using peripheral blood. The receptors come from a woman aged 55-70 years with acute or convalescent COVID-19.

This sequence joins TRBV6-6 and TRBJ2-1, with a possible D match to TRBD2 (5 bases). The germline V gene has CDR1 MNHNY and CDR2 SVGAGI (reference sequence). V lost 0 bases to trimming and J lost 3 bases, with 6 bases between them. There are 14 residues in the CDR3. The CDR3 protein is CASSYSRVYNEQFF. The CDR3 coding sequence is TGTGCCAGCAGTTACTCGAGGGTCTACAATGAGCAGTTCTTC.

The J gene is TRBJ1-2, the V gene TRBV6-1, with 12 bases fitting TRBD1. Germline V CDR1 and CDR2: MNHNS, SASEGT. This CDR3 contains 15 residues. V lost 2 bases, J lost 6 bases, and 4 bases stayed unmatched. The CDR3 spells CASSEPGQGANGYTF. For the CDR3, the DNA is TGTGCCAGCAGTGAACCGGGACAGGGGGCCAATGGCTACACCTTC.

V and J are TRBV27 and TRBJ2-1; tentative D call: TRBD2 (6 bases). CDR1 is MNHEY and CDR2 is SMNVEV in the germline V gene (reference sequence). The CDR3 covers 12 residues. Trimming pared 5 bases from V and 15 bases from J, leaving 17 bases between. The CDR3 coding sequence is TGTGCCAGCAGTCTAGCGCCCGGGCATCCGTTCTTC. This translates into CASSLAPGHPFF.

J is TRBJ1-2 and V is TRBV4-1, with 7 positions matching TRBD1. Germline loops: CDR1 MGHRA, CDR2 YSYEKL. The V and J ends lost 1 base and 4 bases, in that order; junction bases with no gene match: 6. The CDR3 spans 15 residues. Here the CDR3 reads CASSQGQTGFYGYTF. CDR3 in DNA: TGCGCCAGCAGCCAAGGCCAGACAGGGTTCTATGGCTACACCTTC.

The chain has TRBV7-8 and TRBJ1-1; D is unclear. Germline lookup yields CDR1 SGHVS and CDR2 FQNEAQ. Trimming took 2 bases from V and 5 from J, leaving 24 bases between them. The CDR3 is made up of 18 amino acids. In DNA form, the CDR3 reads TGTGCCAGCAGCTTAATCGTTTGGGGAGGATCCCAAAAGACTGAAGCTTTCTTT. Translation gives CASSLIVWGGSQKTEAFF. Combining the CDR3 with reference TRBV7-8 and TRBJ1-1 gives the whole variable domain GAGVSQSPRYKVAKRGQDVALRCDPISGHVSLFWYQQALGQGPEFLTYFQNEAQLDKSGLPSDRFFAERPEGSVSTLKIQRTQQEDSAVYLCASSLIVWGGSQKTEAFFGQGTRLTVV.

The CDR3, as DNA: TGTGCCAGCAGCGGTAGCGGGAGGGTTGCGGTTGAGCAGTTCTTC. Translation: CASSGSGRVAVEQFF. The rearrangement joins TRBV9 to TRBJ2-1; 11 bases line up with TRBD2. Germline CDR1 reads SGDLS; CDR2 reads YYNGEE. The CDR3 extends over 15 amino acids. V was pared by 3 bases and J by 9 bases, with 8 bases of the junction left unmatched.

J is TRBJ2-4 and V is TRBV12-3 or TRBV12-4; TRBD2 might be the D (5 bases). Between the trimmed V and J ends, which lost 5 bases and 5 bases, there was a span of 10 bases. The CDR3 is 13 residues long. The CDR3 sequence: CASSVTIENIQYF. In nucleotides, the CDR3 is TGTGCCAGCAGTGTGACTATAGAAAACATTCAGTACTTC.

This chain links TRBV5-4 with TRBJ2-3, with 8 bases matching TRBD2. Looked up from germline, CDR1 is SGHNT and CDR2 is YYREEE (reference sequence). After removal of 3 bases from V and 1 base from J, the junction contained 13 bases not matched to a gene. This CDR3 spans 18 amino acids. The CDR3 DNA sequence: TGTGCCAGCAGCTCGGGAGTTGCTAGCGGGCTCCGCACAGATACGCAGTATTTT. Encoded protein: CASSSGVASGLRTDTQYF.

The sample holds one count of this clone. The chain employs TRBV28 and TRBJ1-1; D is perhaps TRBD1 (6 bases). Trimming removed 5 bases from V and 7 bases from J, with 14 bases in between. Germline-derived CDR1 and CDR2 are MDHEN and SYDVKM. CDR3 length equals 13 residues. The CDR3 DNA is TGTGCCAGCAGTGTGAACAGGGCGGGTGAAGCTTTCTTT. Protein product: CASSVNRAGEAFF.

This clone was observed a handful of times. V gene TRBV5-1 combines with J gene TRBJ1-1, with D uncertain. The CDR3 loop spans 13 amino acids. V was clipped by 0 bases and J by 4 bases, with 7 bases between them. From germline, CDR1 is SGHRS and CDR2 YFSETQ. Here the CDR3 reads CASSLDAATEAFF. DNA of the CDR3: TGCGCCAGCAGCTTGGACGCGGCCACTGAAGCTTTCTTT. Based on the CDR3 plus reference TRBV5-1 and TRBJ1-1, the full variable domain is KAGVTQTPRYLIKTRGQQVTLSCSPISGHRSVSWYQQTPGQGLQFLFEYFSETQRNKGNFPGRFSGRQFSNSRSEMNVSTLELGDSALYLCASSLDAATEAFFGQGTRLTVV.

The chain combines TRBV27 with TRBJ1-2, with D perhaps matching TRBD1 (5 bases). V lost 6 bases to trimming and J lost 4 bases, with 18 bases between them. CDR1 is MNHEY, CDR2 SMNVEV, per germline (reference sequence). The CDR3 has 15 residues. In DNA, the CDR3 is TGTGCCAGCAGCTCCCTCGGGGGGTCCGGCTATGGCTACACCTTC. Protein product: CASSSLGGSGYGYTF.

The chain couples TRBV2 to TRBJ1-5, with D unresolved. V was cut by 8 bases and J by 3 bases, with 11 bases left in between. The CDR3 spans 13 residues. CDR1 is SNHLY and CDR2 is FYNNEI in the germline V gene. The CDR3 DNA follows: TGTGCCAGCCTCGAGAGGGTCAATCAGCCCCAGCATTTT. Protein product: CASLERVNQPQHF. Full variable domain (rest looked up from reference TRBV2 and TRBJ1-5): EPEVTQTPSHQVTQMGQEVILRCVPISNHLYFYWYRQILGQKVEFLVSFYNNEISEKSEIFDDQFSVERPDGSNFTLKIRSTKLEDSAMYFCASLERVNQPQHFGDGTRLSIL.

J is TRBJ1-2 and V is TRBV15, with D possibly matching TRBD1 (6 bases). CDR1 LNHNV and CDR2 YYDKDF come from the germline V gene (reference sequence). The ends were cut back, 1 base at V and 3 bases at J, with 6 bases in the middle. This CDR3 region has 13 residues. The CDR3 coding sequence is TGTGCCACCAGCAGAGCAGGGGACTATGGCTACACCTTC. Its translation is CATSRAGDYGYTF.

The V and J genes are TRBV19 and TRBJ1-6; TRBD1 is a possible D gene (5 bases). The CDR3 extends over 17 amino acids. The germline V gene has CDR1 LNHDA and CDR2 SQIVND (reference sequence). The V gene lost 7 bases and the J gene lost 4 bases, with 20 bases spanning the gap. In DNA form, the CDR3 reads TGTGCCAGTAAGGGGCTAAAATGGACCGAGTATAATTCACCCCTCCACTTT. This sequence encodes CASKGLKWTEYNSPLHF.

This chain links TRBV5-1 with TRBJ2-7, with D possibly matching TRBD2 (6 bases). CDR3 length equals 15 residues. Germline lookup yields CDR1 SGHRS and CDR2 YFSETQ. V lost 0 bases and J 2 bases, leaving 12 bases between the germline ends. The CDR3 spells CASSLVSGYPYEQYF. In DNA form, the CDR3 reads TGCGCCAGCAGCTTGGTAAGCGGGTACCCCTACGAGCAGTACTTC.

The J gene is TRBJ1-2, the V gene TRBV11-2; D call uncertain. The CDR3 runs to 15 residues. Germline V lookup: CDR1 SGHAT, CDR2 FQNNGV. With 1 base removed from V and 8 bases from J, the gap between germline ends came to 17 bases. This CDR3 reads CASSLVPGWNYGYTF. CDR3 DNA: TGTGCCAGCAGCTTAGTTCCAGGTTGGAATTACGGCTACACCTTC. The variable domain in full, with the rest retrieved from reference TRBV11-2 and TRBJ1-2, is EAGVAQSPRYKIIEKRQSVAFWCNPISGHATLYWYQQILGQGPKLLIQFQNNGVVDDSQLPKDRFSAERLKGVDSTLKIQPAKLEDSAVYLCASSLVPGWNYGYTFGSGTRLTVV.

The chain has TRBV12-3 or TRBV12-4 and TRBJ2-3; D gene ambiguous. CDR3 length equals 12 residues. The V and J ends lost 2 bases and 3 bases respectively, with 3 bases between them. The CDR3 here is CASSLLTDTQYF. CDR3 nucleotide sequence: TGTGCCAGCAGTTTATTAACAGATACGCAGTATTTT.

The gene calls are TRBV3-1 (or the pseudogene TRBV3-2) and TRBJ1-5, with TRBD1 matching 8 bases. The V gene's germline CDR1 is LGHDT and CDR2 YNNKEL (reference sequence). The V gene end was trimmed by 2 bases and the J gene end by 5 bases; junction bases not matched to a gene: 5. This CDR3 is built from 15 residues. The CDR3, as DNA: TGTGCCAGCAGCCAATCGGACAGGGTATATCAGCCCCAGCATTTT. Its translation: CASSQSDRVYQPQHF.

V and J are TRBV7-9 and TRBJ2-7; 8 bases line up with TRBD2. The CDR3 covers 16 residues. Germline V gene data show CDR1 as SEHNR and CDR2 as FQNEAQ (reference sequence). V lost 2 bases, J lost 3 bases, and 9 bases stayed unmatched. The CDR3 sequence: CASSLLGLAENYEQYF. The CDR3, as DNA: TGTGCCAGCAGCTTACTTGGACTAGCTGAGAACTACGAGCAGTACTTC.

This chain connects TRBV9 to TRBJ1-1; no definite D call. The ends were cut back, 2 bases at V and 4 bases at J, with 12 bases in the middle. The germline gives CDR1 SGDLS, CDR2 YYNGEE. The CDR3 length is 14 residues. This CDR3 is CASSVGGMVTEAFF. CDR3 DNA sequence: TGTGCCAGCAGCGTGGGAGGGATGGTCACTGAAGCTTTCTTT.

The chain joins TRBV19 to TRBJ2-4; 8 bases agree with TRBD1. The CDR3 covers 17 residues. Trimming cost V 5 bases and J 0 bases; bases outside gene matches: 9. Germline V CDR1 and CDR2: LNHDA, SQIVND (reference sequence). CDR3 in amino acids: CASSPTGQGIAKNIQYF. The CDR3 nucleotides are TGTGCCAGTAGTCCAACCGGACAGGGCATAGCCAAAAACATTCAGTACTTC. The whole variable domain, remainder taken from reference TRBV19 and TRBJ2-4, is DGGITQSPKYLFRKEGQNVTLSCEQNLNHDAMYWYRQDPGQGLRLIYYSQIVNDFQKGDIAEGYSVSREKKESFPLTVTSAQKNPTAFYLCASSPTGQGIAKNIQYFGAGTRLSVL.

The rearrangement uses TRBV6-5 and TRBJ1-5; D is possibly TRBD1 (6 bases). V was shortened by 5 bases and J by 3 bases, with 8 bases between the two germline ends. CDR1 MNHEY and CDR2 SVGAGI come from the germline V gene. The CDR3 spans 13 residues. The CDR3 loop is CASSTGLNQPQHF. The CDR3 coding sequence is TGTGCCAGCAGTACAGGGCTCAATCAGCCCCAGCATTTT.

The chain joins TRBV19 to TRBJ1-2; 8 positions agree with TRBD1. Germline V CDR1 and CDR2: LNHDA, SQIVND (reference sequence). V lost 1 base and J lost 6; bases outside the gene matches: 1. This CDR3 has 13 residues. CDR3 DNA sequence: TGTGCCAGTAGTATAGGGGGACAGGATGGCTACACCTTC. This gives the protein CASSIGGQDGYTF.

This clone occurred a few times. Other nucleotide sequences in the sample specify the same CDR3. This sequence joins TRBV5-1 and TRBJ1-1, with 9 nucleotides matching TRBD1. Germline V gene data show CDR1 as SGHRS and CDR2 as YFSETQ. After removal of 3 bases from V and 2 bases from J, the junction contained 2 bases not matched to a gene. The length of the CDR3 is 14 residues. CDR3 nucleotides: TGCGCCAGCAGCTCGGGACAGGGAAACACTGAAGCTTTCTTT. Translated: CASSSGQGNTEAFF.

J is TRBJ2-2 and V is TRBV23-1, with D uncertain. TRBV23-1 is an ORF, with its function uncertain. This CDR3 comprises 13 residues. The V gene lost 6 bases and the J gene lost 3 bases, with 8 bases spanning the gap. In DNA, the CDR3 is TGCGCCAGCAGCCTCACGGACACCGGGGAGCTGTTTTTT. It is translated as CASSLTDTGELFF.

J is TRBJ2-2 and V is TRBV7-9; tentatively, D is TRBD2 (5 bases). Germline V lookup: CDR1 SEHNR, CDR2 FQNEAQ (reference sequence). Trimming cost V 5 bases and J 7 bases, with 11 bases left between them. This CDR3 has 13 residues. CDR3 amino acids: CASSRTAGGELFF. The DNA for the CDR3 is TGTGCCAGCAGCAGGACCGCGGGCGGGGAGCTGTTTTTT.

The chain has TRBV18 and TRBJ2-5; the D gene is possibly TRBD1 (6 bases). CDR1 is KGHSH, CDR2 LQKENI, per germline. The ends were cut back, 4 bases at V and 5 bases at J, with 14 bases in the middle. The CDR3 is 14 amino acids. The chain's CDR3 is CASSLPGDLETQYF. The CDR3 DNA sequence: TGTGCCAGCTCACTTCCAGGGGATTTGGAGACCCAGTACTTC.

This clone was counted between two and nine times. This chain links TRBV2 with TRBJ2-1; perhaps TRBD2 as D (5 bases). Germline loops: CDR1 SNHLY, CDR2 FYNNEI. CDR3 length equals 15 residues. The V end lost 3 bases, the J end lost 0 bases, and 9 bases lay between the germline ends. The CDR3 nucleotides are TGTGCCAGCAGTGAGGAGCGGAGCTCCTACAATGAGCAGTTCTTC. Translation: CASSEERSSYNEQFF.

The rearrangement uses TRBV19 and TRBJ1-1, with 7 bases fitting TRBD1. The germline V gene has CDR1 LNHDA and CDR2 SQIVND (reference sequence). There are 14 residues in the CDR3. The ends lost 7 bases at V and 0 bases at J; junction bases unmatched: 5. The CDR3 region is CASMAGGMNTEAFF. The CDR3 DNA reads TGTGCCAGTATGGCAGGGGGGATGAACACTGAAGCTTTCTTT. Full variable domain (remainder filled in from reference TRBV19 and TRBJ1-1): DGGITQSPKYLFRKEGQNVTLSCEQNLNHDAMYWYRQDPGQGLRLIYYSQIVNDFQKGDIAEGYSVSREKKESFPLTVTSAQKNPTAFYLCASMAGGMNTEAFFGQGTRLTVV.

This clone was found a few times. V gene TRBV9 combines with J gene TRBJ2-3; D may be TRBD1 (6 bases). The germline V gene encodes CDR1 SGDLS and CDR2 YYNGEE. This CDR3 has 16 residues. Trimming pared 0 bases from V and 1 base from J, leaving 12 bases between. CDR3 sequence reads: CASSVGWGRGTDTQYF. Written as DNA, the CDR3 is TGTGCCAGCAGCGTAGGTTGGGGGCGAGGCACAGATACGCAGTATTTT.